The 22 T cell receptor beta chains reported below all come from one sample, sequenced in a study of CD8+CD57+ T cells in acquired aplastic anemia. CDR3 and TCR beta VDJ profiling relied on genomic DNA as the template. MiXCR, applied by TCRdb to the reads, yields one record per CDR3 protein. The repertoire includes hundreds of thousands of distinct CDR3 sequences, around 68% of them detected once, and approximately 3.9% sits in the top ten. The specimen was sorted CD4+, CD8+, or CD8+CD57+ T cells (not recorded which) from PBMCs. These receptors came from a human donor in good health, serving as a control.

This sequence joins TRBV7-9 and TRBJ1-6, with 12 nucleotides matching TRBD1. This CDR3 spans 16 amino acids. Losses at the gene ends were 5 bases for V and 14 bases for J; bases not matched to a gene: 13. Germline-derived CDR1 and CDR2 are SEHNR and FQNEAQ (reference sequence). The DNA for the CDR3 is TGTGCCAGCAGCACGGGACAGGGGGCCATGAGTAGATCCCTCCACTTT. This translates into CASSTGQGAMSRSLHF.

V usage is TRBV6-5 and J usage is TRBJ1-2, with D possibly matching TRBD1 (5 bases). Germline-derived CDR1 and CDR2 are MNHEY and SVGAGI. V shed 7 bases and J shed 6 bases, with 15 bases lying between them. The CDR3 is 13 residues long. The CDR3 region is CASTEAGRDGYTF. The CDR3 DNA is TGTGCCAGCACCGAAGCAGGGAGGGATGGCTACACCTTC.

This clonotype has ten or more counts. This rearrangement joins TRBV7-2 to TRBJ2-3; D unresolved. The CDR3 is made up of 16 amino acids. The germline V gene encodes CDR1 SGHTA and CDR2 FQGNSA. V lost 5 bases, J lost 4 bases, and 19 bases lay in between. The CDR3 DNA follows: TGTGCCAGCAGCCCCCGGGCGGAAACCTCGGCAGATACGCAGTATTTT. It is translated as CASSPRAETSADTQYF.

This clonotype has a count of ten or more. The CDR3 here is CASSLAVGDGYTF. CDR3 coding DNA: TGTGCCAGCAGCTTAGCGGTGGGGGATGGCTACACCTTC. The chain joins TRBV7-9 to TRBJ1-2; D perhaps matches TRBD1 (5 bases). This CDR3 region has 13 residues. Germline CDR1 reads SEHNR; CDR2 reads FQNEAQ (reference sequence). V lost 0 bases and J 6 bases, leaving 8 bases between the germline ends.

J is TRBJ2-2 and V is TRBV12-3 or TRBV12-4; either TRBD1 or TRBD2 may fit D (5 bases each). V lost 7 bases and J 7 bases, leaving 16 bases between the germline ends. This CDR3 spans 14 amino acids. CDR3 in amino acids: CASTLGELDGELFF. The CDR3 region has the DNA TGTGCCAGCACCTTGGGGGAATTGGACGGGGAGCTGTTTTTT.

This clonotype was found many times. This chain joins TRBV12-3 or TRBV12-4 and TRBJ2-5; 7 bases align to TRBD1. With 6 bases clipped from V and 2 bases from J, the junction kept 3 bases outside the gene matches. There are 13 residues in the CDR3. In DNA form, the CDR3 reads TGTGCCAGCAGCGGGACAGAACAAGAGACCCAGTACTTC. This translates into CASSGTEQETQYF.

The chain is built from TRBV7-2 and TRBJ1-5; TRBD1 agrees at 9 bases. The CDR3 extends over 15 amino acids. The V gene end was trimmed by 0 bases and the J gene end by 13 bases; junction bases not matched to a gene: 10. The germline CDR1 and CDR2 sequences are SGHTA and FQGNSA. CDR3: CASSLAGQGIYEQHF. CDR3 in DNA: TGTGCCAGCAGCTTAGCGGGACAGGGTATCTACGAGCAGCATTTT.

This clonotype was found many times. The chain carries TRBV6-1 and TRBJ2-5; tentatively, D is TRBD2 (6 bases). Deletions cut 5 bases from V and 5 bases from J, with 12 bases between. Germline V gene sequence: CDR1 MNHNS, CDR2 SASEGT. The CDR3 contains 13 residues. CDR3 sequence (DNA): TGTGCCAGCAGTCTCCGACTAGTGGAGACCCAGTACTTC. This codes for CASSLRLVETQYF.

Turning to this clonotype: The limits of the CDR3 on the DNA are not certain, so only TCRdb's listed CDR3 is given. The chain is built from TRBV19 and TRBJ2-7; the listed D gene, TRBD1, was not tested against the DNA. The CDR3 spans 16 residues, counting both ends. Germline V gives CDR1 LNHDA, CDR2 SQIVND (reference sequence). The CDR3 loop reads CASSISDKGQETQYFV.

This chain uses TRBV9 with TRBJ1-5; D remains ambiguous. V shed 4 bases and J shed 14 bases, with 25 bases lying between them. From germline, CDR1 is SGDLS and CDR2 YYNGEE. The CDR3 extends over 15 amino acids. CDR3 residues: CASSFAEKGNQPEHF. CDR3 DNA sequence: TGTGCCAGCAGCTTCGCAGAGAAGGGCAATCAGCCTGAGCATTTT.

As DNA, the CDR3 is TGTGCCAGCAGCCCTTGGGGTACGGGGGCTGGAAACACCATATATTTT. Translated, it gives CASSPWGTGAGNTIYF. The chain couples TRBV5-4 to TRBJ1-3, with D perhaps TRBD1 (5 bases). This CDR3 comprises 16 residues. The V end lost 4 bases, the J end lost 2 bases, and 16 bases lay between the germline ends. Germline V lookup: CDR1 SGHNT, CDR2 YYREEE (reference sequence).

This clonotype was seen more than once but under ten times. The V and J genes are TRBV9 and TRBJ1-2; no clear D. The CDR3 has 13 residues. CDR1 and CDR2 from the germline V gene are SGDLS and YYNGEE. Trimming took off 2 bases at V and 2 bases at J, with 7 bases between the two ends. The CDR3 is CASSVEENYGYTF. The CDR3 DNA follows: TGTGCCAGCAGCGTGGAGGAAAACTATGGCTACACCTTC.

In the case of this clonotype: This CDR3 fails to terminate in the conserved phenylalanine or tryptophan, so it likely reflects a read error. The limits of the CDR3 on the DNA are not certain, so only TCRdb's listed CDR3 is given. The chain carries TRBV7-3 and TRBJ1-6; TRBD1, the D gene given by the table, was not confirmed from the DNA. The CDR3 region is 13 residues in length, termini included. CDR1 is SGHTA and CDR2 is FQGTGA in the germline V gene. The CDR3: CASSQDIRTGPRI.

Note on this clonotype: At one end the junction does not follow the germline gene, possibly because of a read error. CDR3 in amino acids: CASSLRRLHTDTLF. The CDR3 nucleotides are TGTGCCAGCAGCTTAAGACGACTACATACTGATACACTCTTT. This rearrangement joins TRBV7-2 to TRBJ1-1; unclear D gene. CDR1 SGHTA and CDR2 FQGNSA come from the germline V gene. The length of the CDR3 is 14 residues.

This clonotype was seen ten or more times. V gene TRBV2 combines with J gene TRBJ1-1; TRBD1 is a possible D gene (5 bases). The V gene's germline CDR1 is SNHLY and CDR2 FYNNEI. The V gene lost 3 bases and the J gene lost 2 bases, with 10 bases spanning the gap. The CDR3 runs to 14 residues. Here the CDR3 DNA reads TGTGCCAGCAGTGAGCACAGGTCTAACACTGAAGCTTTCTTT. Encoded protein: CASSEHRSNTEAFF.

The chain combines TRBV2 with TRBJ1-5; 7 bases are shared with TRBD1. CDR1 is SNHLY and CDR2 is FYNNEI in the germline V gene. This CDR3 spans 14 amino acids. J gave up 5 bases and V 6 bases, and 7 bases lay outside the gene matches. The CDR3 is CASSEVDRDQPQHF. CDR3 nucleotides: TGTGCCAGCAGCGAGGTCGACAGGGATCAGCCCCAGCATTTT.

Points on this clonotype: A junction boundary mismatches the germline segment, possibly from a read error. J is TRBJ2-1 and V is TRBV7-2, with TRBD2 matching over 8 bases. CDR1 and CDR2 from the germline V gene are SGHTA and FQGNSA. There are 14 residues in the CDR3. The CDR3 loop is CASSAASGLNYEQF. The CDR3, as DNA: TGTGCCAGCAGCGCAGCTAGCGGGCTAAACTACGAGCAGTTC.

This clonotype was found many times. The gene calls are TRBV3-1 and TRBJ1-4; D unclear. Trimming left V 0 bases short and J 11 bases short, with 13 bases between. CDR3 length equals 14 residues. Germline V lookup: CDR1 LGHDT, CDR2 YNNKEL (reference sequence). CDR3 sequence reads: CASSQEGRQPKLFF. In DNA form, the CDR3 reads TGTGCCAGCAGCCAAGAAGGGAGGCAGCCGAAACTGTTTTTT.

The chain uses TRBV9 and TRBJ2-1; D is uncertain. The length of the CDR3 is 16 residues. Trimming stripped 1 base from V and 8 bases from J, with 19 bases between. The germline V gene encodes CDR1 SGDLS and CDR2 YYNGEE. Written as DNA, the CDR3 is TGTGCCAGCAGCGTACAAGGTACGCAGTATATTGATGAGCAGTTCTTC. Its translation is CASSVQGTQYIDEQFF.

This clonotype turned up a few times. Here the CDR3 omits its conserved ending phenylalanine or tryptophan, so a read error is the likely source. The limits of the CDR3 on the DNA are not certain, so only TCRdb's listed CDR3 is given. CDR3: CASSVISGSY. J is TRBJ1-2 and V is TRBV2. Both ends counted, the CDR3 spans 10 residues. Germline-derived CDR1 and CDR2 are SNHLY and FYNNEI.

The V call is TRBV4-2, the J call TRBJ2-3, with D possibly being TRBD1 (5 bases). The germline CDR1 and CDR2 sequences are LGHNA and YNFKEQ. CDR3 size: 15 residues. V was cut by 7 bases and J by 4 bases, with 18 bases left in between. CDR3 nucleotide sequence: TGTGCCAGCACCATGACAGCTCTTAAGGCAGATACGCAGTATTTT. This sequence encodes CASTMTALKADTQYF.

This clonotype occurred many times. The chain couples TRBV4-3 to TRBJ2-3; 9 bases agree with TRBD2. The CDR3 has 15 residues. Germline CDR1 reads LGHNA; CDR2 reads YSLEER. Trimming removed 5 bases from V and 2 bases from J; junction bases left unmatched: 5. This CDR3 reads CASSSRGGDTDTQYF. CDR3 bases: TGCGCCAGCAGCTCCCGCGGGGGGGACACAGATACGCAGTATTTT.